The entry that follows covers one T cell receptor (beta chain) sequence. Its cognate antigen is unknown. Individual cDNA molecules each received unique molecular identifiers attached to them. TCRdb reprocessed the 5' RACE reads via MiXCR and lists one record per CDR3 protein. The sample has about 53,000 distinct CDR3 sequences, less than 15% seen once. The data were obtained in a study of early T cells in non-severe SARS-CoV-2 infection. The wider study: The study sequenced bulk RNA from unsorted whole blood, with chains unpaired. The study's findings and limits: VDJdb matching, biased toward anti-spike CD8 responses, missed private and CD4 specificities.

The germline V and J ends were trimmed by 0 bases and 6 bases, with 12 bases remaining between them. This CDR3 has 15 amino acids. Per germline, CDR1 SGHTA and CDR2 FQGNSA. The TCR originated in an adult who was a healthcare worker with PCR-confirmed SARS-CoV-2 infection or an uninfected control (not recorded which). Sequencing used whole blood, obtained at baseline. The rearrangement links TRBV7-2 to TRBJ1-5; possibly TRBD1 for D (5 bases). As DNA, the CDR3 is TGTGCCAGCAGCTTAGCCAGGGCTGATCGTCAGCCCCAGCATTTT. Its protein is CASSLARADRQPQHF.